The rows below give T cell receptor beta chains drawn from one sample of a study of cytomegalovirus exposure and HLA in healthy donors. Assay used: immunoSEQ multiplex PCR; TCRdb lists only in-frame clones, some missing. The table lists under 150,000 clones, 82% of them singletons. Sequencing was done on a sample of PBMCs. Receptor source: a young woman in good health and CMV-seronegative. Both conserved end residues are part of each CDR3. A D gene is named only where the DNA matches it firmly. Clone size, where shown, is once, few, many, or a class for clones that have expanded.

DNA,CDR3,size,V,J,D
TGTGCCAGCAGTTTTTCTCCTCAGACTAGCGGGAGGGACCAGTTCTTC,CASSFSPQTSGRDQFF,NA,TRBV27,TRBJ2-1,TRBD2
TGTGCCAGCAGTTTGGCCGGGACATGGAACACTGAAGCTTTCTTT,CASSLAGTWNTEAFF,NA,TRBV28,TRBJ1-1,NA
TGCGCCAGCAGTAGACAGGGGGATGTGAACACTGAAGCTTTCTTT,CASSRQGDVNTEAFF,NA,TRBV5-1,TRBJ1-1,TRBD1
TGTGCCAGCCGGTACGTGAACACCGGGGAGCTGTTTTTT,CASRYVNTGELFF,NA,TRBV25-1,TRBJ2-2,NA
TGCGCCAGCAGCTTGGAGGGGGGGCTGGGGACAGATACGCAGTATTTT,CASSLEGGLGTDTQYF,NA,TRBV5-1,TRBJ2-3,NA
TGTGCCAGCAGTCCAGACAGGGGGTCTGAAGCTTTCTTT,CASSPDRGSEAFF,NA,TRBV6-1,TRBJ1-1,TRBD1
TGCAGCGTTGACTCCGCACTTGGAAACACCATATATTTT,CSVDSALGNTIYF,NA,TRBV29-1,TRBJ1-3,NA
TGCAGCGTTCCGGACAGCGAATTAGCTAACTATGGCTACACCTTC,CSVPDSELANYGYTF,NA,TRBV29-1,TRBJ1-2,NA
TGCGCCAGCAGCCAAGACGGCAGGGGCGTCGGTGAAAAACTGTTTTTT,CASSQDGRGVGEKLFF,once,TRBV4-1,TRBJ1-4,NA
TGTGCCAGCAGTTTATCCCGGACTAGCGGGGAGGATACGCAGTATTTT,CASSLSRTSGEDTQYF,once,TRBV27,TRBJ2-3,TRBD2
TGCGCCAGCAGCCGCCGGACAGGCACAGATACGCAGTATTTT,CASSRRTGTDTQYF,NA,TRBV4-3,TRBJ2-3,NA
TGTGCCAGTAGTATCATGTCAGGGTCAAAAAACATTCAGTACTTC,CASSIMSGSKNIQYF,NA,TRBV19,TRBJ2-4,NA
TGTGCCAGCAGTTTCGGCGGGAGTGGGGACAATGAGCAGTTCTTC,CASSFGGSGDNEQFF,NA,TRBV28,TRBJ2-1,TRBD2
TGCGCCACCGGGAGGGAGGGCCGGACCGGGGAGCTGTTTTTT,CATGREGRTGELFF,NA,TRBV5-1,TRBJ2-2,TRBD2
TGTGCCAGCAGCTTAGAGAGGGTACATGGCTACACCTTC,CASSLERVHGYTF,NA,TRBV7-2,TRBJ1-2,NA